Shown below are 5 T cell receptor beta chains from a single sample sequenced in a study of blood T cell repertoires in COVID-19. Here immunoSEQ multiplex PCR was the method, and the copy in TCRdb shows in-frame clones only, minus some. The table lists roughly 230,000 clones, roughly 84% of them singletons. Source material: peripheral blood. The receptors originated from a man between 40 and 49 years old with acute or convalescent COVID-19.

The J gene is TRBJ2-7, the V gene TRBV5-4, with a possible D match to TRBD2 (6 bases). The CDR3 consists of 13 residues. CDR1 is SGHNT and CDR2 is YYREEE in the germline V gene (reference sequence). With 5 bases removed from V and 4 bases from J, the gap between germline ends came to 13 bases. CDR3 sequence: CASSELARYEQYF. The DNA of the CDR3 is TGTGCCAGCAGTGAACTAGCCAGGTACGAGCAGTACTTC. Combining the CDR3 with reference TRBV5-4 and TRBJ2-7 gives the whole variable domain ETGVTQSPTHLIKTRGQQVTLRCSSQSGHNTVSWYQQALGQGPQFIFQYYREEENGRGNFPPRFSGLQFPNYSSELNVNALELDDSALYLCASSELARYEQYFGPGTRLTVT.

The gene calls are TRBV5-1 and TRBJ1-6, with TRBD1 matching over 8 bases. In germline, CDR1 is SGHRS, CDR2 YFSETQ. The CDR3 is made up of 16 amino acids. V trimming: 3 bases; J trimming: 8 bases; junction bases outside the gene matches: 10. CDR3 nucleotide sequence: TGCGCCAGCAGCTCAAACCCGACAGGGGCGGATTCACCCCTCCACTTT. Encoded protein: CASSSNPTGADSPLHF.

The J gene is TRBJ1-3, the V gene TRBV4-1; D possibly corresponds to TRBD1 (6 bases). From germline, CDR1 is MGHRA and CDR2 YSYEKL. Trimming stripped 1 base from V and 2 bases from J, with 9 bases between. This CDR3 region has 15 residues. The CDR3 nucleotides are TGCGCCAGCAGCCAAGGGGGGCGGGCTGGAAACACCATATATTTT. Translated, it gives CASSQGGRAGNTIYF.

This clone was counted only a few times. This chain links TRBV3-1 (or the pseudogene TRBV3-2) with TRBJ2-1, with 8 bases matching TRBD2. V lost 2 bases to trimming and J lost 5 bases; unmatched junction nucleotides: 5. The CDR3 runs to 15 residues. Germline values: CDR1 LGHDT, CDR2 YNNKEL (reference sequence). The CDR3 DNA reads TGTGCCAGCAGCCAACGCGGGAGGATCCACAATGAGCAGTTCTTC. It translates to CASSQRGRIHNEQFF.

The CDR3 DNA follows: TGTGCCAGCTCACAGGACAGGGAGATCGGGGAGCTGTTTTTT. Residues: CASSQDREIGELFF. The chain links TRBV18 to TRBJ2-2; 8 bases map to TRBD1. V was clipped by 4 bases and J by 7 bases; unmatched bases: 5. CDR1 is KGHSH and CDR2 is LQKENI in the germline V gene. The CDR3 has 14 amino acids.